The 16 T cell receptor beta chains listed next were all sequenced from one sample in a study of blood T cell repertoires in COVID-19. Sequencing was performed with immunoSEQ multiplex PCR; in TCRdb, only in-frame clones are kept and a portion is missing. The table has around 60,000 clones, 85% to 90% seen once. The sequenced sample consisted of peripheral blood. The receptors stem from a human donor in a cohort sampled during active COVID-19.

The rearrangement joins TRBV4-1 to TRBJ2-7; the match to TRBD1 covers 9 bases. CDR1 and CDR2 (germline): MGHRA, YSYEKL. The CDR3 runs to 13 residues. Germline trimming cut 4 bases from V and 11 bases from J; bases unmatched to any gene: 9. In DNA form, the CDR3 reads TGCGCCAGCAGCCCGGATCCGGGACAGGGAGAGTACTTC. Amino acids: CASSPDPGQGEYF.

The chain couples TRBV5-6 to TRBJ2-7; 7 nucleotides align to TRBD1. This CDR3 region has 15 residues. V trimming: 2 bases; J trimming: 3 bases; junction bases outside the gene matches: 8. Germline V CDR1 and CDR2: SGHDT, YYEEEE. This CDR3 is CASSFPGTEDYEQYF. In nucleotides, the CDR3 is TGTGCCAGCAGCTTCCCGGGGACAGAAGACTACGAGCAGTACTTC.

This chain joins TRBV7-9 and TRBJ2-1; 7 bases align to TRBD1. There are 12 residues in the CDR3. Per the germline V gene, CDR1 is SEHNR and CDR2 is FQNEAQ (reference sequence). The ends lost 5 bases at V and 11 bases at J; junction bases unmatched: 6. In DNA form, the CDR3 reads TGTGCCAGCAGCCTTAACAGGGGCAAGCAGTTCTTC. Translated: CASSLNRGKQFF.

V and J are TRBV19 and TRBJ1-2; D may be TRBD1 (6 bases). V was pared by 5 bases and J by 0 bases, with 13 bases between. The CDR3 loop spans 15 amino acids. CDR1 is LNHDA and CDR2 is SQIVND in the germline V gene (reference sequence). The CDR3 DNA reads TGTGCCAGTAGTGTGACACAGGGTGCTAACTATGGCTACACCTTC. It translates to CASSVTQGANYGYTF.

This chain uses TRBV3-1 (or the pseudogene TRBV3-2) with TRBJ2-5; D uncertain. CDR3 length: 13 residues. The germline V gene has CDR1 LGHDT and CDR2 YNNKEL (reference sequence). V was trimmed by 4 bases and J by 0 bases, leaving 6 bases between them. The CDR3 region has the DNA TGTGCCAGCAGCCCACTACACCAAGAGACCCAGTACTTC. Its protein is CASSPLHQETQYF.

The chain uses TRBV3-1 (or the pseudogene TRBV3-2) and TRBJ1-2; TRBD1 agrees at 12 bases. The germline gives CDR1 LGHDT, CDR2 YNNKEL (reference sequence). With 11 bases clipped from V and 3 bases from J, the junction kept 7 bases outside the gene matches. The CDR3 contains 14 residues. The CDR3 loop reads CAAAGTGGHYGYTF. Written as DNA, the CDR3 is TGTGCCGCGGCTGGGACAGGGGGCCACTATGGCTACACCTTC.

The chain has TRBV7-2 and TRBJ2-7, with D maybe TRBD2 (6 bases). Germline CDR1 reads SGHTA; CDR2 reads FQGNSA. The CDR3 loop spans 15 amino acids. The V end was cut by 0 bases, the J end by 4 bases, with 13 bases between. The CDR3 DNA follows: TGTGCCAGCAGCTTAGCGGTGGCGGGGAGGTACGAGCAGTACTTC. As protein: CASSLAVAGRYEQYF.

The sample holds a few counts of this clone. This chain links TRBV6-2 or TRBV6-3 with TRBJ1-1; possibly TRBD1 for D (6 bases). The germline V gene has CDR1 MNHEY and CDR2 SVGEGT. Trimming removed 5 bases from V and 0 bases from J, with 10 bases in between. This CDR3 has 14 residues. CDR3 bases: TGTGCCAGCAGTCATGGGACAATGAACACTGAAGCTTTCTTT. It is translated as CASSHGTMNTEAFF.

The genes are TRBV29-1 and TRBJ2-7, with a possible D match to TRBD1 (5 bases). The V gene's germline CDR1 is SQVTM and CDR2 ANQGSEA. This CDR3 has 12 residues. Deletions cut 0 bases from V and 2 bases from J, with 5 bases between. In nucleotides, the CDR3 is TGCAGCGTTGAAGACAGGGCCTACGAGCAGTACTTC. Its protein product is CSVEDRAYEQYF.

The V and J genes are TRBV20-1 and TRBJ2-7, with 11 bases identical to TRBD1. The CDR3 has 16 residues. Germline V gene lookup returns CDR1 DFQATT and CDR2 SNEGSKA (reference sequence). The trim removed 3 bases at V and 3 bases at J, leaving 10 bases unmatched. As DNA, the CDR3 is TGCAGTGCTAGTATCGGACAGGGGGCTTCTGTCTACGAGCAGTACTTC. Protein product: CSASIGQGASVYEQYF.

This clone was recorded a few times. The chain joins TRBV7-2 to TRBJ2-1, with TRBD1 as a possible D gene (5 bases). The CDR3 is 12 residues long. Germline CDR1 and CDR2: SGHTA and FQGNSA. V was pared by 4 bases and J by 8 bases, with 9 bases between. CDR3 amino acids: CASSSQGHEQFF. Written as DNA, the CDR3 is TGTGCCAGCAGCTCCCAGGGCCATGAGCAGTTCTTC.

J is TRBJ2-1 and V is TRBV7-2; perhaps TRBD1 as D (6 bases). This CDR3 spans 18 amino acids. In germline, CDR1 is SGHTA, CDR2 FQGNSA. The V and J ends lost 5 bases and 4 bases respectively, with 24 bases between them. CDR3: CASSPRDWSGDLYNEQFF. In DNA form, the CDR3 reads TGTGCCAGCAGCCCCCGTGACTGGTCAGGGGATCTATACAATGAGCAGTTCTTC. Supplemented by reference TRBV7-2 and TRBJ2-1, the full variable domain reads GAGVSQSPSNKVTEKGKDVELRCDPISGHTALYWYRQSLGQGLEFLIYFQGNSAPDKSGLPSDRFSAERTGGSVSTLTIQRTQQEDSAVYLCASSPRDWSGDLYNEQFFGPGTRLTVL.

The chain couples TRBV5-1 to TRBJ2-5, with TRBD2 matching over 8 bases. Germline lookup yields CDR1 SGHRS and CDR2 YFSETQ. With 3 bases clipped from V and 2 bases from J, the junction kept 6 bases outside the gene matches. CDR3 size: 15 residues. The CDR3 region has the DNA TGCGCCAGCAGCTCCGGGGGGGCGGGACAAGAGACCCAGTACTTC. Its translation is CASSSGGAGQETQYF.

J is TRBJ2-1 and V is TRBV27; D not certain. CDR3 length: 14 residues. V gave up 3 bases and J gave up 6 bases, with 12 bases separating them. From germline, CDR1 is MNHEY and CDR2 SMNVEV (reference sequence). In nucleotides, the CDR3 is TGTGCCAGCAGTTTGGCCCAAAATGGCAATGAGCAGTTCTTC. Translating it yields CASSLAQNGNEQFF.

The chain uses TRBV19 and TRBJ2-7, with D possibly TRBD2 on 5 matching bases. This CDR3 contains 15 residues. The germline V and J ends were trimmed by 2 bases and 0 bases, with 11 bases remaining between them. From germline, CDR1 is LNHDA and CDR2 SQIVND (reference sequence). CDR3 in amino acids: CASSIITGSSYEQYF. In DNA form, the CDR3 reads TGTGCCAGTAGTATAATAACGGGAAGCTCCTACGAGCAGTACTTC.

The chain combines TRBV7-9 with TRBJ2-3; 7 positions agree with TRBD2. Germline V gene lookup returns CDR1 SEHNR and CDR2 FQNEAQ (reference sequence). J gave up 0 bases and V 8 bases, and 8 bases lay outside the gene matches. The CDR3 is 15 residues long. The CDR3 protein is CASVSRGESTDTQYF. In DNA form, the CDR3 reads TGTGCCAGCGTTTCACGGGGGGAGAGCACAGATACGCAGTATTTT.